The sequence of this TCR beta chain was determined in a study of cytomegalovirus exposure and HLA in healthy donors. PCR was performed using 60 Vbeta and 13 Jbeta primers. Authors' analysis steps: Later, an analysis found roughly 80 million unique TCR beta chains, and around 12 million of these were shared. Measured with immunoSEQ multiplex PCR; TCRdb has only the in-frame clones, and not every one. That table furnishes V, J and clone size, whereas the DNA furnished D and trimming. Of around 200,000 clones in the sample, 75% to 90% were seen once. Study-wide points: According to a later analysis, donors in an Asian-associated ancestry cluster reportedly had fewer N-insertions than the approximately 620-donor mean.

With regard to this clone: Its antigen is currently unknown.

The source material was PBMCs. This receptor was taken from a woman aged 25-40 years in good health and CMV-seronegative.

The DNA of the CDR3 is TGTGCCAGCAGCAAAGTCTCCCGGGACAACTCCTACGAGCAGTACTTC. Translating it yields CASSKVSRDNSYEQYF. The chain uses TRBV21-1 and TRBJ2-7; the D call in the table, TRBD1, was not verified against the DNA. TRBV21-1 is reported as a pseudogene. The CDR3 spans 16 residues.